The 31 T cell receptor beta chains below all came from one sample that was sequenced in a study of PD-1 blockade in classical Hodgkin lymphoma. Documented time point: cycle 4 day 1 (C4D1), after less than seven weeks of nivolumab. Every single patient, without exception, relapsed after autologous stem cell transplantation, and brentuximab vedotin exposure varied. TCRdb's copy holds only in-frame clones and misses some; the assay was immunoSEQ multiplex PCR. The data show 50,000 or so clones, with around 90% seen just once and 14% held by the top ten. Sequencing used peripheral blood mononuclear cells (PBMCs), obtained before the fourth cycle of nivolumab. All receptors derive from a human donor with classical Hodgkin lymphoma.

The CDR3 region has the DNA TGCGCCAGCAGCCAAGGGATCTCCACAGATACGCAGTATTTT. This sequence encodes CASSQGISTDTQYF. This chain links TRBV4-1 with TRBJ2-3; D remains ambiguous. V was trimmed by 1 base and J by 2 bases, leaving 7 bases between them. Germline V gene sequence: CDR1 MGHRA, CDR2 YSYEKL. The CDR3 has 14 amino acids.

The chain couples TRBV4-2 to TRBJ2-2; TRBD1 agrees at 9 bases. The CDR3 sequence is 16 residues long. Germline V gives CDR1 LGHNA, CDR2 YNFKEQ. J was trimmed by 6 bases and V by 6 bases; bases with no gene match: 11. The CDR3 here is CASSLLDRGWAGELFF. In DNA form, the CDR3 reads TGTGCCAGCAGTTTACTGGACAGGGGATGGGCCGGGGAGCTGTTTTTT.

The gene calls are TRBV5-1 and TRBJ1-4; 7 bases match TRBD1. The V gene's germline CDR1 is SGHRS and CDR2 YFSETQ. V was pared by 2 bases and J by 0 bases, with 4 bases of the junction left unmatched. This CDR3 is 16 amino acids long. The CDR3 sequence is CASSLQGPSTNEKLFF. In DNA, the CDR3 is TGCGCCAGCAGCTTACAGGGGCCATCAACTAATGAAAAACTGTTTTTT.

The V call is TRBV5-1, the J call TRBJ1-5; unclear D gene. This CDR3 is 14 amino acids long. In germline, CDR1 is SGHRS, CDR2 YFSETQ. Trimming shortened V by 0 bases and J by 7 bases, and 11 bases separated the two germline ends. CDR3 in DNA: TGCGCCAGCAGCTTGGTGGGAGCGGGCCAGCCCCAGCATTTT. It yields the protein CASSLVGAGQPQHF.

This chain uses TRBV6-5 with TRBJ2-2; 8 positions match TRBD1. Germline CDR1 is MNHEY and CDR2 is SVGAGI. Trimming took 7 bases from V and 9 from J; bases not matched to a gene: 13. There are 15 residues in the CDR3. The CDR3 sequence: CASTFTGGPRRELFF. The DNA of the CDR3 is TGTGCCAGCACCTTTACAGGGGGTCCACGGAGGGAGCTGTTTTTT.

This clone was recorded a few times. The chain employs TRBV7-3 and TRBJ2-7, with a tentative D call TRBD2 (6 bases). Germline-derived CDR1 and CDR2 are SGHTA and FQGTGA. The V and J ends lost 4 bases and 4 bases respectively, with 11 bases between them. The CDR3 has 13 residues. The CDR3 loop is CASSSNRGYEQYF. CDR3 bases: TGTGCCAGCAGCTCCAACCGGGGGTACGAGCAGTACTTC.

The chain recombines TRBV5-1 with TRBJ1-1; 10 nucleotides line up with TRBD1. V shed 4 bases, J shed 4 bases, and the junction held 4 bases outside the gene matches. The germline V gene encodes CDR1 SGHRS and CDR2 YFSETQ. The CDR3 extends over 14 amino acids. Here the CDR3 DNA reads TGCGCCAGCAGCCCGGGGACAGGGGTCACTGAAGCTTTCTTT. It yields the protein CASSPGTGVTEAFF. Full variable domain (outside the CDR3, taken from reference TRBV5-1 and TRBJ1-1): KAGVTQTPRYLIKTRGQQVTLSCSPISGHRSVSWYQQTPGQGLQFLFEYFSETQRNKGNFPGRFSGRQFSNSRSEMNVSTLELGDSALYLCASSPGTGVTEAFFGQGTRLTVV.

Concerning this clone: Relative to the germline gene, one junction end is altered; a read error may explain this. The genes are TRBV6-1 and TRBJ2-7; the D call may be TRBD1 or TRBD2 (5 bases each). The CDR3 runs 13 residues. Germline CDR1 and CDR2: MNHNS and SASEGT. The CDR3 loop reads CASSERDRGKSNF. The DNA of the CDR3 is TGTGCCAGCAGTGAAAGGGACCGAGGCAAAAGTAACTTC.

This sequence joins TRBV18 and TRBJ1-2; 8 nucleotides match TRBD1. The CDR3 has 14 amino acids. Germline loops: CDR1 KGHSH, CDR2 LQKENI. V was pared by 3 bases and J by 4 bases, with 4 bases of the junction left unmatched. For the CDR3, the DNA is TGTGCCAGCTCACCGGACAGGGCAGCCTATGGCTACACCTTC. Its protein product is CASSPDRAAYGYTF. The full variable domain, completed using reference TRBV18 and TRBJ1-2, is NAGVMQNPRHLVRRRGQEARLRCSPMKGHSHVYWYRQLPEEGLKFMVYLQKENIIDESGMPKERFSAEFPKEGPSILRIQQVVRGDSAAYFCASSPDRAAYGYTFGSGTRLTVV.

The V and J genes are TRBV5-6 and TRBJ2-1; 8 nucleotides align to TRBD2. Germline V gives CDR1 SGHDT, CDR2 YYEEEE. The CDR3 runs 18 residues. The trim removed 1 base at V and 8 bases at J, leaving 17 bases unmatched. CDR3 region: CASSLFGSGTPFSYEQFF. For the CDR3, the DNA is TGTGCCAGCAGCTTGTTTGGTAGCGGGACCCCCTTTAGTTATGAGCAGTTCTTC.

The chain carries TRBV5-8 and TRBJ2-7; no reliable D call. Trimming removed 2 bases from V and 3 bases from J, with 0 bases in between. Germline values: CDR1 SGHTS, CDR2 YDEGEE. The CDR3 has 10 amino acids. The chain's CDR3 is CASSFYEQYF. CDR3 sequence (DNA): TGTGCCAGCAGCTTCTACGAGCAGTACTTC.

V gene TRBV5-6 combines with J gene TRBJ1-2; perhaps TRBD1 as D (5 bases). This CDR3 is 19 amino acids long. Germline CDR1 and CDR2: SGHDT and YYEEEE. V shed 4 bases and J shed 7 bases, with 32 bases lying between them. Here the CDR3 reads CASSRAAVSGGRLRLGYTF. The CDR3 DNA reads as TGTGCCAGCAGCAGGGCGGCGGTGTCGGGGGGTCGGCTTAGGCTTGGCTACACCTTC.

This clone was observed a single time. This rearrangement joins TRBV6-5 to TRBJ1-2; 11 nucleotides match TRBD1. The CDR3 covers 13 residues. J gave up 6 bases and V 4 bases, and 1 base lay outside the gene matches. Germline loops: CDR1 MNHEY, CDR2 SVGAGI. The CDR3 DNA follows: TGTGCCAGCAGTTCGGACAGGGGGCATGGCTACACCTTC. Its protein is CASSSDRGHGYTF.

Written as DNA, the CDR3 is TGTGCCAGCAGTGACCCGGGCGCACGGGGAGGCTACACCTTC. Translating it yields CASSDPGARGGYTF. The chain couples TRBV28 to TRBJ1-2; D gene ambiguous. Trimming took off 5 bases at V and 8 bases at J, with 18 bases between the two ends. Germline V gene sequence: CDR1 MDHEN, CDR2 SYDVKM. The CDR3 is 14 residues long.

This chain links TRBV27 with TRBJ2-1, with 12 positions matching TRBD2. Per the germline V gene, CDR1 is MNHEY and CDR2 is SMNVEV (reference sequence). This CDR3 region has 15 residues. V gave up 5 bases and J gave up 4 bases; unmatched junction bases: 3. CDR3 protein: CASSQLAGGYNEQFF. CDR3 DNA: TGTGCCAGCAGTCAACTAGCGGGAGGTTACAATGAGCAGTTCTTC.

V and J are TRBV30 and TRBJ2-1; D unclear. Germline CDR1 is GTSNPN and CDR2 is SVGIG (reference sequence). The V and J ends lost 3 bases and 3 bases respectively, with 12 bases between them. The CDR3 is 14 residues long. CDR3 protein: CAWRGLSLYNEQFF. CDR3 sequence (DNA): TGTGCCTGGAGAGGCCTTTCCCTCTACAATGAGCAGTTCTTC.

This chain joins TRBV19 and TRBJ2-5; D may match TRBD1 or TRBD2 (6 bases each). Germline CDR1 is LNHDA and CDR2 is SQIVND (reference sequence). CDR3 size: 15 residues. Trimming shortened V by 3 bases and J by 5 bases, and 16 bases separated the two germline ends. CDR3 residues: CASSMKFRRGETQYF. DNA of the CDR3: TGTGCCAGTAGTATGAAATTTCGGAGGGGGGAGACCCAGTACTTC. Variable domain in full (rest from reference TRBV19 and TRBJ2-5): DGGITQSPKYLFRKEGQNVTLSCEQNLNHDAMYWYRQDPGQGLRLIYYSQIVNDFQKGDIAEGYSVSREKKESFPLTVTSAQKNPTAFYLCASSMKFRRGETQYFGPGTRLLVL.

The chain is built from TRBV18 and TRBJ2-1, with no clear D. This CDR3 region has 14 residues. The ends were cut back, 5 bases at V and 2 bases at J, with 10 bases in the middle. Looked up from germline, CDR1 is KGHSH and CDR2 is LQKENI. This CDR3 is CASSSPRPYNEQFF. For the CDR3, the DNA is TGTGCCAGCTCATCCCCACGACCCTACAATGAGCAGTTCTTC.

V usage is TRBV4-2 and J usage is TRBJ1-5, with 8 bases aligning to TRBD1. The V and J ends lost 0 bases and 3 bases, in that order; junction bases with no gene match: 7. Germline CDR1 is LGHNA and CDR2 is YNFKEQ. The CDR3 is 17 amino acids. The CDR3 spells CASSQDLTGDINQPQHF. The CDR3, as DNA: TGTGCCAGCAGCCAAGACCTGACAGGGGATATCAATCAGCCCCAGCATTTT.

J is TRBJ2-3 and V is TRBV5-1; D is possibly TRBD1 or TRBD2 (5 bases each). Germline V CDR1 and CDR2: SGHRS, YFSETQ. V shed 0 bases and J shed 7 bases, with 15 bases lying between them. The CDR3 has 15 residues. CDR3 bases: TGCGCCAGCAGCTTGGTGGGGGACCTCGCCCATACGCAGTATTTT. It yields the protein CASSLVGDLAHTQYF.

The chain uses TRBV19 and TRBJ1-4; 7 bases are a match to TRBD1. The CDR3 loop spans 15 amino acids. The germline CDR1 and CDR2 sequences are LNHDA and SQIVND (reference sequence). Trimming cost V 6 bases and J 5 bases; bases outside gene matches: 9. DNA of the CDR3: TGTGCCAGTAGCCGAGGGGGACAGCTCAATGAAAAACTGTTTTTT. As protein: CASSRGGQLNEKLFF. The full variable domain, rest sourced from reference TRBV19 and TRBJ1-4, is DGGITQSPKYLFRKEGQNVTLSCEQNLNHDAMYWYRQDPGQGLRLIYYSQIVNDFQKGDIAEGYSVSREKKESFPLTVTSAQKNPTAFYLCASSRGGQLNEKLFFGSGTQLSVL.

This clone was counted once. The chain is built from TRBV10-3 and TRBJ2-1; 10 nucleotides agree with TRBD1. CDR3 length equals 15 residues. Per germline, CDR1 ENHRY and CDR2 SYGVKD. The trim removed 10 bases at V and 8 bases at J, leaving 14 bases unmatched. The CDR3 bases are TGTGCCACTACCCCCCGCGGGACAGGGGTTGATGAGCAGTTCTTC. Its protein is CATTPRGTGVDEQFF.

J is TRBJ1-1 and V is TRBV29-1, with 8 bases identical to TRBD1. This CDR3 has 13 residues. Germline assignment: CDR1 SQVTM and CDR2 ANQGSEA. The trim removed 5 bases at V and 1 base at J, leaving 3 bases unmatched. The CDR3 loop reads CSVKTGGNTEAFF. For the CDR3, the DNA is TGCAGCGTTAAAACAGGGGGGAACACTGAAGCTTTCTTT.

This clone showed up just once. The gene calls are TRBV19 and TRBJ2-7, with a weak D call TRBD1 (7 bases). With 6 bases removed from V and 5 bases from J, the gap between germline ends came to 23 bases. The CDR3 runs 16 residues. The V gene's germline CDR1 is LNHDA and CDR2 SQIVND (reference sequence). The CDR3 nucleotides read TGTGCCAGTAGCAGGGGGGTCTTCCCCTCCCTAAACGAGCAGTACTTC. Translated: CASSRGVFPSLNEQYF.

This clone was observed a single time. J is TRBJ1-1 and V is TRBV6-6; D gene uncertain. Trimming pared 6 bases from V and 1 base from J, leaving 15 bases between. The germline V gene has CDR1 MNHNY and CDR2 SVGAGI (reference sequence). This CDR3 has 15 amino acids. In nucleotides, the CDR3 is TGTGCCAGCAGCCGATCCGAGCCTAGGAACACTGAAGCTTTCTTT. It encodes CASSRSEPRNTEAFF.

A single count supports this clone. The chain has TRBV6-5 and TRBJ2-1; 8 bases agree with TRBD1. Unmatched junction bases numbered 8, after V lost 2 bases and J lost 8 bases. Germline CDR1 MNHEY, CDR2 SVGAGI. The CDR3 runs 15 residues. Here the CDR3 DNA reads TGTGCCAGCAGTTACCCCGGACAGGGAAACCATGAGCAGTTCTTC. Translation: CASSYPGQGNHEQFF.

This clone was recorded only once. The CDR3: CASSPPGGPNEQFF. In nucleotides, the CDR3 is TGCGCCAGCAGCCCTCCAGGAGGCCCCAATGAGCAGTTCTTC. The chain is built from TRBV4-1 and TRBJ2-1; tentative D call: TRBD2 (5 bases). The CDR3 consists of 14 residues. The ends were cut back, 4 bases at V and 6 bases at J, with 13 bases in the middle. Germline V gene lookup returns CDR1 MGHRA and CDR2 YSYEKL.

The chain couples TRBV7-9 to TRBJ1-1, with a tentative D call TRBD1 (6 bases). V was pared by 5 bases and J by 4 bases, with 11 bases between. The CDR3 runs to 13 residues. CDR1 and CDR2 (germline): SEHNR, FQNEAQ (reference sequence). The CDR3: CASSPGQITEAFF. The CDR3 region has the DNA TGTGCCAGCAGCCCCGGACAGATCACTGAAGCTTTCTTT.

This rearrangement joins TRBV9 to TRBJ1-1; D remains unclear. From germline, CDR1 is SGDLS and CDR2 YYNGEE. The CDR3 totals 14 residues. With 3 bases removed from V and 8 bases from J, the gap between germline ends came to 17 bases. In nucleotides, the CDR3 is TGTGCCAGCAGCGACAATAAGCCTAGAGCCGAAGCTTTCTTT. This translates into CASSDNKPRAEAFF.

On this clone itself: Compared with germline, one end of the junction differs, possibly owing to a read error. V gene TRBV10-1 combines with J gene TRBJ1-1; D gene ambiguous. Looked up from germline, CDR1 is WNHNN and CDR2 is SYGVQD (reference sequence). This CDR3 contains 15 residues. The CDR3 DNA follows: TGCACCAGCAGTGAGACTCGTTTCTTAAGCACTGAAGCTTTCTTT. Translation gives CTSSETRFLSTEAFF.

This sequence joins TRBV7-2 and TRBJ2-5; D may correspond to TRBD1 or TRBD2 (5 bases each). CDR3 length: 17 residues. CDR1 is SGHTA and CDR2 is FQGNSA in the germline V gene. Between the trimmed V and J ends, which lost 4 bases and 2 bases, there was a span of 20 bases. CDR3: CASSWRPGTGTQETQYF. The CDR3 nucleotides are TGTGCCAGCAGCTGGCGACCGGGGACGGGAACTCAAGAGACCCAGTACTTC.